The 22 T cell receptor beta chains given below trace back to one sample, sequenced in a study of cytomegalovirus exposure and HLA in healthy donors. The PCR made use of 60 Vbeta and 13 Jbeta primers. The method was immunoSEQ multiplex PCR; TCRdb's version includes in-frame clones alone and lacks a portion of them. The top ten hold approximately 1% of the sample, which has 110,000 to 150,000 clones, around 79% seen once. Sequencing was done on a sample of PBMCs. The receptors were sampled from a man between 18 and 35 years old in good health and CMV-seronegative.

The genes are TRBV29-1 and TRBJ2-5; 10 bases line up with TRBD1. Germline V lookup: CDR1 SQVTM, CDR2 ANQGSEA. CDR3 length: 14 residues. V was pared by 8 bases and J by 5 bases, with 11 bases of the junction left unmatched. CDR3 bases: TGCAGCACTAAGGCCGGGACAGGGGTGGAGACCCAGTACTTC. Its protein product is CSTKAGTGVETQYF.

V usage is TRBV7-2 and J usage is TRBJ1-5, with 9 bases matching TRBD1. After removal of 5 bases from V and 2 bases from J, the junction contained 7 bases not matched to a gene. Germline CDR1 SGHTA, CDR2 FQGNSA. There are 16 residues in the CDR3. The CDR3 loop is CASSIRTGVGNQPQHF. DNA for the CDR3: TGTGCCAGCAGCATACGGACAGGGGTGGGCAATCAGCCCCAGCATTTT. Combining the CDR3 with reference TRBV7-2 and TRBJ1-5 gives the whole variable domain GAGVSQSPSNKVTEKGKDVELRCDPISGHTALYWYRQSLGQGLEFLIYFQGNSAPDKSGLPSDRFSAERTGGSVSTLTIQRTQQEDSAVYLCASSIRTGVGNQPQHFGDGTRLSIL.

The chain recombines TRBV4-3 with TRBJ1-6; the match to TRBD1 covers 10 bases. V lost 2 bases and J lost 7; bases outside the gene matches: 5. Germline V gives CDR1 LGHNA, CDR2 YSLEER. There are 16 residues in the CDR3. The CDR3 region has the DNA TGCGCCAGCAGCCAATTGACAGGGGGCGGGAATTCACCCCTCCACTTT. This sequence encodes CASSQLTGGGNSPLHF.

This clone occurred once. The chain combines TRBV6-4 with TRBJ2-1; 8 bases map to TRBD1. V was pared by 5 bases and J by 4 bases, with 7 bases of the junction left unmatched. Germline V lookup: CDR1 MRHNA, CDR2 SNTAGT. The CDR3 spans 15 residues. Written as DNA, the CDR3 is TGTGCCAGCAGTACCGGGACAGGAAAGTACAATGAGCAGTTCTTC. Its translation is CASSTGTGKYNEQFF.

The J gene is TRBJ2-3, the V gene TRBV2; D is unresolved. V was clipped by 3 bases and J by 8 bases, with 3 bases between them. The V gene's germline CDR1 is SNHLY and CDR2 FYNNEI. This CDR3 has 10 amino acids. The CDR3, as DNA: TGTGCCAGCAGTGACGGTACGCAGTATTTT. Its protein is CASSDGTQYF.

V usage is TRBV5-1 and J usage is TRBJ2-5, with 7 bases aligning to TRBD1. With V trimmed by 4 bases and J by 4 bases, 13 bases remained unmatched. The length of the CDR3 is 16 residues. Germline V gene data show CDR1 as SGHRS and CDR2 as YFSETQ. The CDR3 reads CASSPGRQTGVETQYF. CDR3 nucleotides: TGCGCCAGCAGCCCTGGAAGACAAACAGGGGTAGAGACCCAGTACTTC.

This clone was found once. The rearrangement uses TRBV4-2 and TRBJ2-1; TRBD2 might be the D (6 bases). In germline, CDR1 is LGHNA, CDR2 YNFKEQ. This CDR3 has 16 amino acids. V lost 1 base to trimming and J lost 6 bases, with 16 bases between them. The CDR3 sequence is CASSQGSYRAGNEQFF. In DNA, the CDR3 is TGTGCCAGCAGCCAAGGATCCTATCGAGCGGGCAATGAGCAGTTCTTC.

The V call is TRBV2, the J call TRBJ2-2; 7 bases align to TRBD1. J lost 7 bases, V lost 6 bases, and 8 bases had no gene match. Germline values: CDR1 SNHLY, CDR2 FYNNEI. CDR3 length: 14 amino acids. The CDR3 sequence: CASRMTGLRGELFF. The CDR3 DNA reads TGTGCCAGCAGGATGACAGGGCTTCGCGGGGAGCTGTTTTTT.

The CDR3 DNA is TGTGCCAGCAGCTTACGCCGGGGGGCGCGGAACACTGAAGCTTTCTTT. As protein: CASSLRRGARNTEAFF. V gene TRBV7-2 combines with J gene TRBJ1-1, with D tentatively TRBD1 (6 bases). Trimming stripped 2 bases from V and 1 base from J, with 14 bases between. The CDR3 extends over 16 amino acids. CDR1 and CDR2 from the germline V gene are SGHTA and FQGNSA.

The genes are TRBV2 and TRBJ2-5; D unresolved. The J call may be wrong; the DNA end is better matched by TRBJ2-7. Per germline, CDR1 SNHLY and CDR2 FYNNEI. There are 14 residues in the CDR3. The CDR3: CASYNDGTLGEQYF. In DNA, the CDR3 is TGTGCCAGTTATAACGACGGCACCTTGGGCGAGCAGTACTTC.

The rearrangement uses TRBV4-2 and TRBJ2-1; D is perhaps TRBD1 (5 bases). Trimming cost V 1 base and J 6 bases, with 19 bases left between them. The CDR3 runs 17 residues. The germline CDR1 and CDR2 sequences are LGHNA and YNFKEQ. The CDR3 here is CASSQGPRQGPVNEQFF. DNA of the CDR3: TGTGCCAGCAGCCAAGGCCCCCGGCAGGGCCCCGTCAATGAGCAGTTCTTC.

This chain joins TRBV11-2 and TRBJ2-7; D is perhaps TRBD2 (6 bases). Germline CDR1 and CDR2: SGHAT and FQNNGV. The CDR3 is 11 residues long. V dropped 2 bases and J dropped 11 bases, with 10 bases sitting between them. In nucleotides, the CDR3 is TGTGCCAGCAGCTTAACGGGGGACGAGTACTTC. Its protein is CASSLTGDEYF.

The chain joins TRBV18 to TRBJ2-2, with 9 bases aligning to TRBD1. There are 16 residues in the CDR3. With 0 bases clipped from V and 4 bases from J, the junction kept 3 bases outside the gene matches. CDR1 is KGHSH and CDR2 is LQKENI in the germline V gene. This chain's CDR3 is CASSPPTGGITGELFF. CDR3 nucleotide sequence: TGTGCCAGCTCACCACCTACAGGGGGCATCACCGGGGAGCTGTTTTTT.

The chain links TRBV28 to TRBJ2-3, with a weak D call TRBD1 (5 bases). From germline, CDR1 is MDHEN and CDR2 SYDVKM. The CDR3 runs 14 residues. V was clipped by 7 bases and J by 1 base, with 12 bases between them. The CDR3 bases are TGTGCCAGCACCCCCAGGGTTCGCACAGATACGCAGTATTTT. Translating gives CASTPRVRTDTQYF.

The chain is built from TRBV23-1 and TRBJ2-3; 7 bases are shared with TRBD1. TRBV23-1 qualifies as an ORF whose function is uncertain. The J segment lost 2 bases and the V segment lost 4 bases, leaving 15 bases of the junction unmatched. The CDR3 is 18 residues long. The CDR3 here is CASSRTRLRQGVTDTQYF. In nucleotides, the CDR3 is TGCGCCAGCAGTCGGACGCGGTTAAGACAGGGCGTCACAGATACGCAGTATTTT.

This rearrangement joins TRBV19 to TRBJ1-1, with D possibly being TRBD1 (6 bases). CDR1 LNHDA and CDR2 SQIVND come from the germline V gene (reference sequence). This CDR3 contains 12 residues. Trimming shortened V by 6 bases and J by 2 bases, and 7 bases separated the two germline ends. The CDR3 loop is CASRGGNTEAFF. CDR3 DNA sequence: TGTGCCAGTAGAGGGGGAAACACTGAAGCTTTCTTT.

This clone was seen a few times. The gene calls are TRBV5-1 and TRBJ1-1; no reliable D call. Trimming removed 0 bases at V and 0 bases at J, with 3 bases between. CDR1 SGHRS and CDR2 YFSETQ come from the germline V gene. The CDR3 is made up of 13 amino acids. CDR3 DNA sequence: TGCGCCAGCAGCTTGGGGCTGAACACTGAAGCTTTCTTT. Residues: CASSLGLNTEAFF.

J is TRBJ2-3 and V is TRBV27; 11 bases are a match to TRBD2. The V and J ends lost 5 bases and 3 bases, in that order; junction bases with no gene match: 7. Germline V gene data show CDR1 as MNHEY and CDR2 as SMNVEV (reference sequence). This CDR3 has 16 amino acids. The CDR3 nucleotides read TGTGCCAGCAGTGTGATAGCGGGGGGGCCAACAGATACGCAGTATTTT. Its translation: CASSVIAGGPTDTQYF.

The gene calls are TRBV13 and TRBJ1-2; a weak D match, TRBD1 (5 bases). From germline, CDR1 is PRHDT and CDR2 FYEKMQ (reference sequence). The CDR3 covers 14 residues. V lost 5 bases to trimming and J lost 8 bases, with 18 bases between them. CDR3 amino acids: CASSPGISGGGYTF. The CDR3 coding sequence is TGTGCCAGCAGCCCGGGGATCTCCGGGGGGGGCTACACCTTC.

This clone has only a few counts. The CDR3 bases are TGTGCCAGCAGCGCAACGACAGGGGCCGTTGAAGCTTTCTTT. It specifies CASSATTGAVEAFF. The chain is built from TRBV7-9 and TRBJ1-1; TRBD1 aligns across 8 bases. Per the germline V gene, CDR1 is SEHNR and CDR2 is FQNEAQ (reference sequence). This CDR3 spans 14 amino acids. J was trimmed by 7 bases and V by 5 bases; bases with no gene match: 9.

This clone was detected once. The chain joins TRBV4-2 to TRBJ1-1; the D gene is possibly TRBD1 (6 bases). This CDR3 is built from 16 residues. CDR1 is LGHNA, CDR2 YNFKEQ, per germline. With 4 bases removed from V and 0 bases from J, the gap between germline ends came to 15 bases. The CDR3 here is CASSLDRHWLNTEAFF. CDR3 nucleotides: TGTGCCAGCAGCCTCGACAGGCATTGGTTGAACACTGAAGCTTTCTTT.

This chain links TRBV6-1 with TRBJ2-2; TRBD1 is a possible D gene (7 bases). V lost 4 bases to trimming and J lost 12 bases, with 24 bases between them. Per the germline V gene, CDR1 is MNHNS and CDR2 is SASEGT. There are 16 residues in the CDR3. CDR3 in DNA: TGTGCCAGCAGTGGGAGGTGGCAGGGGGGCCCAGGGAAGCTGTTTTTT. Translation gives CASSGRWQGGPGKLFF.